The 27 T cell receptor beta chains below all came from one sample that was sequenced in a study of PD-1 blockade in classical Hodgkin lymphoma. Assay used: immunoSEQ multiplex PCR; TCRdb lists only in-frame clones, some missing. The table shows roughly 32,000 clones, with approximately 85% occurring only once. All patients experienced relapse after autologous stem cell transplantation, and brentuximab vedotin exposure was variable. The sample in question was peripheral blood mononuclear cells (PBMCs), obtained at baseline. The receptors were gathered from a human donor with classical Hodgkin lymphoma.

V usage is TRBV10-3 and J usage is TRBJ1-1; possibly TRBD1 for D (6 bases). Germline V gives CDR1 ENHRY, CDR2 SYGVKD. Trimming removed 0 bases at V and 11 bases at J, with 19 bases between. CDR3 length: 15 residues. CDR3 residues: CAISESTPGAREAFF. The CDR3 nucleotides are TGTGCCATCAGTGAGTCGACTCCGGGGGCGAGAGAGGCTTTCTTT.

This clone was counted a few times. The J gene is TRBJ2-3, the V gene TRBV19; D is unclear. V lost 5 bases, J lost 2 bases, and 8 bases lay in between. Looked up from germline, CDR1 is LNHDA and CDR2 is SQIVND (reference sequence). CDR3 length: 13 residues. The CDR3 here is CASSGIATDTQYF. In DNA, the CDR3 is TGTGCCAGTAGTGGTATAGCCACAGATACGCAGTATTTT. The entire variable domain, with the rest obtained from reference TRBV19 and TRBJ2-3, is as follows: DGGITQSPKYLFRKEGQNVTLSCEQNLNHDAMYWYRQDPGQGLRLIYYSQIVNDFQKGDIAEGYSVSREKKESFPLTVTSAQKNPTAFYLCASSGIATDTQYFGPGTRLTVL.

The J gene is TRBJ2-5, the V gene TRBV7-7; 7 positions agree with TRBD2. This CDR3 contains 16 residues. CDR1 SSHAT and CDR2 FNYEAQ come from the germline V gene (reference sequence). V shed 5 bases and J 5 bases; nucleotides not matched to a gene: 14. The CDR3 nucleotides are TGTGCCAGCAGCATCGGGGGGACCTTATACGGGGAGACCCAGTACTTC. This encodes CASSIGGTLYGETQYF. Full variable domain (rest looked up from reference TRBV7-7 and TRBJ2-5): GAGVSQSPRYKVTKRGQDVTLRCDPISSHATLYWYQQALGQGPEFLTYFNYEAQPDKSGLPSDRFSAERPEGSISTLTIQRTEQRDSAMYRCASSIGGTLYGETQYFGPGTRLLVL.

This chain links TRBV21-1 with TRBJ1-5. TRBV21-1 is tagged as a pseudogene. The CDR3 is made up of 16 amino acids. The CDR3 nucleotides read TGTGCCAGCAGCAACGAGGGGAGGGATAGCAATCAGCCCCAGCATTTT. It specifies CASSNEGRDSNQPQHF.

The rearrangement links TRBV9 to TRBJ1-3; tentatively, D is TRBD1 (5 bases). Looked up from germline, CDR1 is SGDLS and CDR2 is YYNGEE. The CDR3 is made up of 13 amino acids. V dropped 2 bases and J dropped 11 bases, with 14 bases sitting between them. CDR3 coding DNA: TGTGCCAGCAGCGTCGCCGCCAGGGCCCCCATATATTTT. Translated, it gives CASSVAARAPIYF.

This sequence joins TRBV12-5 and TRBJ1-1; TRBD1 is a possible D gene (6 bases). Germline loops: CDR1 LGHNT, CDR2 FRNRAP. This CDR3 is 13 amino acids long. V gave up 7 bases and J gave up 5 bases, with 14 bases separating them. In DNA form, the CDR3 reads TGTGCTAGTGTCCCCAGGGGAGGGACTGAAGCTTTCTTT. Protein: CASVPRGGTEAFF.

V and J are TRBV4-2 and TRBJ2-1; TRBD2 is a possible D gene (6 bases). V shed 4 bases and J shed 0 bases, with 10 bases lying between them. Germline values: CDR1 LGHNA, CDR2 YNFKEQ. This CDR3 spans 15 amino acids. CDR3 nucleotides: TGTGCCAGCAGCCCAGCGGGCAGCTCCTACAATGAGCAGTTCTTC. This sequence encodes CASSPAGSSYNEQFF.

The chain uses TRBV5-1 and TRBJ1-3; 8 bases line up with TRBD1. V shed 4 bases, J shed 2 bases, and the junction held 2 bases outside the gene matches. This CDR3 is 14 amino acids long. From germline, CDR1 is SGHRS and CDR2 YFSETQ. CDR3 DNA sequence: TGCGCCAGCAGCACACAGGGGGCTGGAAACACCATATATTTT. Protein product: CASSTQGAGNTIYF.

The J gene is TRBJ1-1, the V gene TRBV28; D perhaps matches TRBD1 (5 bases). V was trimmed by 6 bases and J by 1 base, leaving 15 bases between them. CDR1 is MDHEN, CDR2 SYDVKM, per germline. The CDR3 consists of 15 residues. DNA for the CDR3: TGTGCCAGCAGGGGGGGAGGGGCTTCGAACACTGAAGCTTTCTTT. Its translation: CASRGGGASNTEAFF.

The V and J genes are TRBV7-9 and TRBJ1-1; D gene unclear. Germline loops: CDR1 SEHNR, CDR2 FQNEAQ (reference sequence). The ends were cut back, 5 bases at V and 5 bases at J, with 9 bases in the middle. The CDR3 covers 12 residues. The CDR3 DNA reads TGTGCCAGCAGCCCTCAAAGGACTGAAGCTTTCTTT. It codes for CASSPQRTEAFF.

The J gene is TRBJ1-2, the V gene TRBV5-6; 7 nucleotides match TRBD1. The germline V gene encodes CDR1 SGHDT and CDR2 YYEEEE. The V segment lost 3 bases and the J segment 5 bases; nucleotides outside the gene matches: 10. There are 15 residues in the CDR3. CDR3 nucleotide sequence: TGTGCCAGCAGCTCCCGCCTCACAGGGGAATATGGCTACACCTTC. It translates to CASSSRLTGEYGYTF.

This clone was seen more than once but under ten times. The chain couples TRBV25-1 to TRBJ1-1; D unresolved. CDR1 is MGHDK, CDR2 SYGVNS, per germline. CDR3 size: 11 residues. Trimming removed 6 bases from V and 2 bases from J, with 4 bases in between. The chain's CDR3 is CASRLNTEAFF. CDR3 nucleotide sequence: TGTGCCAGCAGGCTAAACACTGAAGCTTTCTTT.

The chain recombines TRBV4-2 with TRBJ2-1; 10 bases agree with TRBD2. The CDR3 is 16 amino acids. Germline trimming cut 2 bases from V and 3 bases from J; bases unmatched to any gene: 4. Germline assignment: CDR1 LGHNA and CDR2 YNFKEQ. CDR3 DNA sequence: TGTGCCAGCAGCCAAACTAGCGGGGCTATCTACAATGAGCAGTTCTTC. It yields the protein CASSQTSGAIYNEQFF.

This sequence joins TRBV5-4 and TRBJ2-2; 9 nucleotides line up with TRBD1. V gave up 0 bases and J gave up 9 bases; unmatched junction bases: 9. Per germline, CDR1 SGHNT and CDR2 YYREEE (reference sequence). The CDR3 consists of 16 residues. The CDR3 sequence: CASSLEMGQGGRELFF. CDR3 bases: TGTGCCAGCAGCTTGGAGATGGGACAGGGTGGAAGGGAGCTGTTTTTT.

The chain combines TRBV21-1 with TRBJ1-1; TRBD1, the table's D call, was not compared with the DNA. TRBV21-1 is assigned pseudogene status. The CDR3 runs to 15 residues. The CDR3 here is CASSKLGRIKGEAFF. Written as DNA, the CDR3 is TGTGCCAGCAGCAAACTGGGCAGAATAAAGGGGGAAGCTTTCTTT.

This chain uses TRBV19 with TRBJ2-3; D call uncertain. Per the germline V gene, CDR1 is LNHDA and CDR2 is SQIVND (reference sequence). This CDR3 is 14 amino acids long. Trimming took 3 bases from V and 4 from J, leaving 11 bases between them. CDR3 DNA sequence: TGTGCCAGTAGTATCTGGGGTTCCGCAGATACGCAGTATTTT. This translates into CASSIWGSADTQYF.

The chain uses TRBV30 and TRBJ1-4, with D perhaps matching TRBD1 (5 bases). Germline V CDR1 and CDR2: GTSNPN, SVGIG (reference sequence). V lost 2 bases, J lost 0 bases, and 13 bases lay in between. The CDR3 spans 16 residues. CDR3 region: CAWSYFRGATNEKLFF. CDR3 nucleotide sequence: TGTGCCTGGAGTTACTTTAGAGGGGCAACTAATGAAAAACTGTTTTTT.

There are a few counts of this clone. This rearrangement joins TRBV11-1 to TRBJ2-7; 9 bases align to TRBD1. This CDR3 contains 14 residues. Germline-derived CDR1 and CDR2 are SGHAT and FQDESV (reference sequence). V was pared by 5 bases and J by 2 bases, with 4 bases of the junction left unmatched. CDR3 sequence reads: CASSPRDRAYEQYF. The DNA of the CDR3 is TGTGCCAGCAGCCCCCGGGACAGGGCCTACGAGCAGTACTTC.

This clone was observed a few times. The chain recombines TRBV6-7 with TRBJ1-1; D is possibly TRBD1 (5 bases). TRBV6-7 is designated an ORF whose function remains uncertain. The CDR3 has 12 amino acids. V was shortened by 8 bases and J by 6 bases, with 13 bases between the two germline ends. CDR3 DNA: TGTGCCAGCTACTCAGGGTGCGCTGAAGCTTTCTTT. It is translated as CASYSGCAEAFF.

The chain uses TRBV9 and TRBJ2-5, with 7 bases fitting TRBD2. Per the germline V gene, CDR1 is SGDLS and CDR2 is YYNGEE. Trimming cost V 8 bases and J 0 bases; bases outside gene matches: 10. The CDR3 covers 15 residues. The chain's CDR3 is CASTPAGPYQETQYF. The CDR3 nucleotides are TGTGCCAGTACGCCAGCGGGGCCCTACCAAGAGACCCAGTACTTC.

This clone was detected only a few times. The rearrangement joins TRBV6-1 to TRBJ1-5, with 8 bases matching TRBD1. Germline CDR1 reads MNHNS; CDR2 reads SASEGT. This CDR3 has 17 amino acids. V was pared by 2 bases and J by 2 bases, with 8 bases of the junction left unmatched. The CDR3: CASSEFTGGFGNQPQHF. DNA for the CDR3: TGTGCCAGCAGTGAATTTACAGGGGGATTTGGCAATCAGCCCCAGCATTTT.

This clone was detected once. This rearrangement joins TRBV28 to TRBJ2-5; maybe TRBD1 (6 bases). The germline V gene encodes CDR1 MDHEN and CDR2 SYDVKM. V lost 4 bases to trimming and J lost 4 bases, with 13 bases between them. This CDR3 has 14 amino acids. For the CDR3, the DNA is TGTGCCAGCAGTTATACAGGGCGTGTAGAGACCCAGTACTTC. Translating it yields CASSYTGRVETQYF.

This chain uses TRBV7-9 with TRBJ2-3; no clear D gene. The germline CDR1 and CDR2 sequences are SEHNR and FQNEAQ (reference sequence). This CDR3 has 14 amino acids. V was trimmed by 5 bases and J by 2 bases, leaving 11 bases between them. The CDR3 loop reads CASSKAMFTDTQYF. The CDR3 DNA reads TGTGCCAGCAGCAAGGCTATGTTCACAGATACGCAGTATTTT.

CDR3 sequence: CAIREGVIVYEQYF. In DNA, the CDR3 is TGTGCCATCAGGGAGGGGGTCATCGTCTACGAGCAGTACTTC. The chain is built from TRBV10-3 and TRBJ2-7, with D perhaps matching TRBD1 or TRBD2 (6 bases each). Deletions cut 6 bases from V and 3 bases from J, with 15 bases between. In germline, CDR1 is ENHRY, CDR2 SYGVKD. This CDR3 contains 14 residues.

The chain has TRBV11-2 and TRBJ2-1; tentatively, D is TRBD1 (5 bases). CDR3 size: 14 residues. V gave up 0 bases and J gave up 10 bases, with 13 bases separating them. From germline, CDR1 is SGHAT and CDR2 FQNNGV. CDR3 in DNA: TGTGCCAGCAGCTTAGATAAGGTGGCAGGGGAGCAGTTCTTC. Its translation is CASSLDKVAGEQFF.

CDR3 sequence reads: CASSYYRALTDTQYF. In nucleotides, the CDR3 is TGTGCCAGCAGCTACTACAGGGCTTTAACAGATACGCAGTATTTT. The V and J genes are TRBV11-1 and TRBJ2-3; weak D call: TRBD1 (6 bases). Trimming removed 4 bases from V and 3 bases from J, with 14 bases in between. This CDR3 region has 15 residues. Germline lookup yields CDR1 SGHAT and CDR2 FQDESV (reference sequence).

This chain connects TRBV29-1 to TRBJ2-2, with D hard to call. Germline V gives CDR1 SQVTM, CDR2 ANQGSEA. The ends were cut back, 5 bases at V and 4 bases at J, with 8 bases in the middle. The CDR3 runs 12 residues. In nucleotides, the CDR3 is TGCAGCGTTACTCTACTCACCGGGGAGCTGTTTTTT. Residues: CSVTLLTGELFF.